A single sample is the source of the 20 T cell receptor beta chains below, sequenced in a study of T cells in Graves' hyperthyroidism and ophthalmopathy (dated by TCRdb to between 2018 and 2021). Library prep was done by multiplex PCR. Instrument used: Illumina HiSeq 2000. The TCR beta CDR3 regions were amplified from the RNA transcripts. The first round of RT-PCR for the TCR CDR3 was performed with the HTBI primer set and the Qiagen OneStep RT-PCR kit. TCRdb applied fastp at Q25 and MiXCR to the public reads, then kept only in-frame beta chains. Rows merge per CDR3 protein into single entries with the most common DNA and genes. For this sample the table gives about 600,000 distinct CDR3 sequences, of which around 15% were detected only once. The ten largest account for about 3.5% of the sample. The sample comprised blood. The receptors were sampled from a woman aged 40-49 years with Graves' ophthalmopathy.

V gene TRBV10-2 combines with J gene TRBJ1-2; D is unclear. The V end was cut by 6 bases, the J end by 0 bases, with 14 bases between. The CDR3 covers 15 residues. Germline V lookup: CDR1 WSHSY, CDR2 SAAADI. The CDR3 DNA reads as TGCGCCAGCAGGGCGGAGGACCGACCTAACTATGGCTACACCTTC. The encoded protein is CASRAEDRPNYGYTF.

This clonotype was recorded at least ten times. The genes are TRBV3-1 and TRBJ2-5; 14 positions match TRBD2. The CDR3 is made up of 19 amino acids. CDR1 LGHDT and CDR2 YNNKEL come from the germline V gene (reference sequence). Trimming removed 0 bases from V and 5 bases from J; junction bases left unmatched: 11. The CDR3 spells CASSQDLGLAGEVDETQYF. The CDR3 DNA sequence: TGTGCCAGCAGCCAAGATCTGGGACTAGCGGGAGAAGTGGATGAGACCCAGTACTTC.

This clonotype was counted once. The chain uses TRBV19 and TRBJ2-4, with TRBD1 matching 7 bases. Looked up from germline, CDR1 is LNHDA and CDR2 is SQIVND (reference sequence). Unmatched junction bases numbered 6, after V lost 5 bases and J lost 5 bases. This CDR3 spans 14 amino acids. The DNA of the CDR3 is TGTGCCAGTAGTTCCGGGACAGATGAAAACATTCAGTACTTC. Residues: CASSSGTDENIQYF.

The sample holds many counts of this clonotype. In DNA, the CDR3 is TGTGCCAGCAGCGGAAGACTAGCGGACACAGATACGCAGTATTTT. Protein sequence: CASSGRLADTDTQYF. This chain joins TRBV13 and TRBJ2-3; 9 bases fit TRBD2. Germline V gene sequence: CDR1 PRHDT, CDR2 FYEKMQ (reference sequence). The V segment lost 5 bases and the J segment 2 bases; nucleotides outside the gene matches: 5. The CDR3 runs 15 residues.

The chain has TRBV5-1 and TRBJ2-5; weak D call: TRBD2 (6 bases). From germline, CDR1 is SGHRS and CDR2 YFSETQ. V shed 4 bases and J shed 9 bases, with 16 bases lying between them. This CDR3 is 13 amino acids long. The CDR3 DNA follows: TGCGCCAGCAGCGGCCGGGAGATTGAGGCCCAGTACTTC. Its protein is CASSGREIEAQYF.

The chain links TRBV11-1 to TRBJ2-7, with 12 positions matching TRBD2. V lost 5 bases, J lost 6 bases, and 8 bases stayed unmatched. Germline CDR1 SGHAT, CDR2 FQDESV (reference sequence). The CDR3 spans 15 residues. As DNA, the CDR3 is TGTGCCAGCAGCCGGCTGACTAGCGGGAGCCCCGAGCAGTACTTC. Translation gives CASSRLTSGSPEQYF.

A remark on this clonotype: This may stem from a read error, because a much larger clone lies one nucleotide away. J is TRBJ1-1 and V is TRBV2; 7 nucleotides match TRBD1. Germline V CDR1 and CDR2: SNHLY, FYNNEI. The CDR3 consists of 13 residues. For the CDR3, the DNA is TGTGACAGCAGTTACAGGGGTGGGACTGAAGCTTTCTTT. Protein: CDSSYRGGTEAFF. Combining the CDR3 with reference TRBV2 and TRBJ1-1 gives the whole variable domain EPEVTQTPSHQVTQMGQEVILRCVPISNHLYFYWYRQILGQKVEFLVSFYNNEISEKSEIFDDQFSVERPDGSNFTLKIRSTKLEDSAMYFCDSSYRGGTEAFFGQGTRLTVV.

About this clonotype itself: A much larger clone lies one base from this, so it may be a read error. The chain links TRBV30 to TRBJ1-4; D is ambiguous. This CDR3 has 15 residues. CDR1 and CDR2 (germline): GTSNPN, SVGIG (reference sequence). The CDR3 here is CAWSIPLTTNERLFF. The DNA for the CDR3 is TGTGCCTGGAGCATACCCCTGACAACTAATGAAAGACTGTTTTTT.

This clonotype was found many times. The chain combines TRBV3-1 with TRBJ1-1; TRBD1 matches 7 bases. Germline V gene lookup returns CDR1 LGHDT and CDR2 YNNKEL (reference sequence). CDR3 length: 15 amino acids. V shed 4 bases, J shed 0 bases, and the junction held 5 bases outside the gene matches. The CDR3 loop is CASSLMGQMNTEAFF. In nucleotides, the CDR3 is TGTGCCAGCAGCCTAATGGGACAGATGAACACTGAAGCTTTCTTT.

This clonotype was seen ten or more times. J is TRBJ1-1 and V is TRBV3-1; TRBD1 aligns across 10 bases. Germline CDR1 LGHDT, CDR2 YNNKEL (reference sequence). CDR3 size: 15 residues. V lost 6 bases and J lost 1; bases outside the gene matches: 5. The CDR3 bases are TGTGCCAGCAGTCCATGGGACAGGGGGAACACTGAAGCTTTCTTT. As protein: CASSPWDRGNTEAFF.

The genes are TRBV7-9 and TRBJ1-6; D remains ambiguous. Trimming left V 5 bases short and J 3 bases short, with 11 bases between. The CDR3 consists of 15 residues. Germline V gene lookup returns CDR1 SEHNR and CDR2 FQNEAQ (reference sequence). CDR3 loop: CASSPPALYNSPLHF. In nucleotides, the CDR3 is TGTGCCAGCAGCCCCCCAGCCCTCTATAATTCACCCCTCCACTTT.

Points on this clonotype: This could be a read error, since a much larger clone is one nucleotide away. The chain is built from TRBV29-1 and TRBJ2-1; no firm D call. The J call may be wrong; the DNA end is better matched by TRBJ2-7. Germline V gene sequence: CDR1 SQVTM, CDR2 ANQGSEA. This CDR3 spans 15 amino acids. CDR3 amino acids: CSVEGGLGRYNEQYF. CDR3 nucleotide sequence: TGCAGCGTTGAAGGAGGTCTAGGAAGGTATAATGAGCAGTACTTC.

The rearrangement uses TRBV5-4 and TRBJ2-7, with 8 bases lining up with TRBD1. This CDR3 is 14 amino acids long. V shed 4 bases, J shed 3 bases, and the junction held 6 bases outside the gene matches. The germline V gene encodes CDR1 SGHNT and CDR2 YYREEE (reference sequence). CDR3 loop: CASSMGQVRYEQYF. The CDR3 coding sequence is TGTGCCAGCAGCATGGGACAGGTCCGCTACGAGCAGTACTTC.

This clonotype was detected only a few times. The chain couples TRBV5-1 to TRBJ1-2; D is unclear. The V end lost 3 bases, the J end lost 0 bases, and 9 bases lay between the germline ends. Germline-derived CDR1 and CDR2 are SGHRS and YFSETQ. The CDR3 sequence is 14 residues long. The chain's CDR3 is CASSSLTTNYGYTF. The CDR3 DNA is TGCGCCAGCAGCTCCCTCACGACTAACTATGGCTACACCTTC.

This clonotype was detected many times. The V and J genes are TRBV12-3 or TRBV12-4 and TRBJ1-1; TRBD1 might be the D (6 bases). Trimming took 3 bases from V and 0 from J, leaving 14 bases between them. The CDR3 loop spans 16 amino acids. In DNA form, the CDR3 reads TGTGCCAGCAGTTTCTCCACAGGGTTGATGAACACTGAAGCTTTCTTT. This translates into CASSFSTGLMNTEAFF.

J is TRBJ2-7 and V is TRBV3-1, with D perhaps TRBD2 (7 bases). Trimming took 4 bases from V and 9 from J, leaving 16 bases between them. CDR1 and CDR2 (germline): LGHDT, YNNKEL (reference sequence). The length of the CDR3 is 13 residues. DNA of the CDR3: TGTGCCAGCAGCCGGGGGGGCAAGGCGAGGCAGTACTTC. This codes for CASSRGGKARQYF.

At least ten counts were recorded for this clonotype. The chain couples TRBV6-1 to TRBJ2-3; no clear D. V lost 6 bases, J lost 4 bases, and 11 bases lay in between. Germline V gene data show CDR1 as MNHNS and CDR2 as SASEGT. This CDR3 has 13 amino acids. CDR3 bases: TGTGCCAGCAGGCTCACGGTTCCAGATACGCAGTATTTT. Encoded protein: CASRLTVPDTQYF.

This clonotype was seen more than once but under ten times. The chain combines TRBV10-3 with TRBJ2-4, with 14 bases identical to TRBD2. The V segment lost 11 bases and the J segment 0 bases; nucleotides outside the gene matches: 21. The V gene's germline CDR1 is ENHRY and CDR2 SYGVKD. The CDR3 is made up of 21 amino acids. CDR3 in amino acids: CALHTPVNGLAGGLAKNIQYF. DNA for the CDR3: TGTGCCCTACACACCCCTGTAAACGGACTAGCGGGGGGACTAGCCAAAAACATTCAGTACTTC.

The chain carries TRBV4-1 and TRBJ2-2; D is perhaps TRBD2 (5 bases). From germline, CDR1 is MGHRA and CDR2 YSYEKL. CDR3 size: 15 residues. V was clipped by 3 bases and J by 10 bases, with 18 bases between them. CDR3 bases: TGCGCCAGCAGCCAGCTAGGACTCCCGAACGAGGAGCTGTTTTTT. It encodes CASSQLGLPNEELFF.

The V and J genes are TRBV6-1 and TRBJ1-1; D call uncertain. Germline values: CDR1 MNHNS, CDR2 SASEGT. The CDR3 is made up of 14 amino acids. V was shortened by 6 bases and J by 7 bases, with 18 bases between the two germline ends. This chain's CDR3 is CASSKPDVSGEAFF. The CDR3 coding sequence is TGTGCCAGCAGCAAACCGGACGTCTCCGGTGAAGCTTTCTTT.